A selection of T cell receptor beta chains follows, all from one sample in a study of PD-1 blockade in classical Hodgkin lymphoma. Clones were read by immunoSEQ multiplex PCR, and TCRdb kept only the in-frame ones, dropping some. The profile shows around 50,000 clones, about 80% of them singletons. The sequences come from peripheral blood mononuclear cells (PBMCs), collected before the fourth cycle of nivolumab. The receptor set was obtained from a human donor with classical Hodgkin lymphoma. Both conserved end residues are part of each CDR3. The D gene is left open where the match is weak. Not every row has a clone size; where given, it reads once, few, many or a size class.

TGTGCCAGCAGCCCCGGGGGGGCGGGAGGCCTTCCTTACAATGAGCAGTTCTTC,CASSPGGAGGLPYNEQFF,NA,TRBV7-8,TRBD2,TRBJ2-1
TGTGCCAGCATGGGACTAGCGGGAACTGCAGATACGCAGTATTTT,CASMGLAGTADTQYF,NA,TRBV2,TRBD2,TRBJ2-3
TGTGCCAGCAGCGTAGGGCCCCAGTTGGAGCAGTACTTC,CASSVGPQLEQYF,NA,TRBV9,NA,TRBJ2-7
TGTGCCAGCAGCCCAGGGATTAGGCAGGGGGCGGCGGAGACCCAGTACTTC,CASSPGIRQGAAETQYF,NA,TRBV7-8,TRBD1,TRBJ2-5
TGTGCCAGTAGTATATACAGAATCAATCAGCCCCAGCATTTT,CASSIYRINQPQHF,NA,TRBV19,NA,TRBJ1-5
TGTGCCAGCAGCCTTCTCAAGGCAGGGAATGAAAAACTGTTTTTT,CASSLLKAGNEKLFF,NA,TRBV14,NA,TRBJ1-4
TGTGCCAGCAGTTTATCCTACCCCGGGAGATCCTACAATGAGCAGTTCTTC,CASSLSYPGRSYNEQFF,NA,TRBV27,NA,TRBJ2-1
TGTGCCACGCGGGACAGCTATCTTGAGAGGGCTGAAGCTTTCTTT,CATRDSYLERAEAFF,NA,TRBV15,TRBD1,TRBJ1-1
TGTGCCAGCAGTCTCCGGACACCCTACGAGCAGTACTTC,CASSLRTPYEQYF,NA,TRBV28,NA,TRBJ2-7
TGTGCCAGCAGCTTAGGACTGCTCCCTGGGGAGCTGTTTTTT,CASSLGLLPGELFF,NA,TRBV7-2,NA,TRBJ2-2
TGTGCTAGCAGCTTTAATACAGGGGGGTACAATGAGCAGTTCTTC,CASSFNTGGYNEQFF,once,TRBV7-7,TRBD1,TRBJ2-1
TGTGCCAGCAGTTACTCCCTAGCTCGGGATGAGCAGTTCTTC,CASSYSLARDEQFF,NA,TRBV6-5,NA,TRBJ2-1
TGTGCCAGCAGAAGACTAGCGGGAGGGTACAATGAGCAGTTCTTC,CASRRLAGGYNEQFF,NA,TRBV2,TRBD2,TRBJ2-1
TGCAGCGTTCAATGGGAGCCCTCTCCCTACAATGAGCAGTTCTTC,CSVQWEPSPYNEQFF,few,TRBV29-1,NA,TRBJ2-1
TGTGCCAGCACCTTCTTTGAGGGGGCGCCCACCGGGGAGCTGTTTTTT,CASTFFEGAPTGELFF,NA,TRBV7-8,TRBD1,TRBJ2-2
TGTGCCAGCAGTGAAGTCGAGAATCAGCCCCAGCATTTT,CASSEVENQPQHF,NA,TRBV6-1,NA,TRBJ1-5
TGTGCCAGCAGATCTACAGGGGGCACCGGGGAGCTGTTTTTT,CASRSTGGTGELFF,once,TRBV28,TRBD1,TRBJ2-2
TGTGCCAGCAGTTACCCTGATACCTACAATGAGCAGTTCTTC,CASSYPDTYNEQFF,few,TRBV6-6,NA,TRBJ2-1
TGTGCCAGCAAGATGGGACCGAATCCCTCCTACGAGCAGTACTTC,CASKMGPNPSYEQYF,NA,TRBV6-1,NA,TRBJ2-7
TGCGCCAGCAGCCTTTGGGGAATGAACAATGAGCAGTTCTTC,CASSLWGMNNEQFF,NA,TRBV5-1,NA,TRBJ2-1
TGTGCCAGCAAGACGGGAGTCATGGAGACCCAGTACTTC,CASKTGVMETQYF,few,TRBV7-9,NA,TRBJ2-5
TGCGCCAGCAGCCAAGATTGGGGTTCTGAGGCAGATACGCAGTATTTT,CASSQDWGSEADTQYF,once,TRBV4-1,NA,TRBJ2-3
TGCGCCAGCAGCCCGTGGACTAGCGGTGACAATGAGCAGTTCTTC,CASSPWTSGDNEQFF,NA,TRBV5-1,TRBD2,TRBJ2-1
TGTGCCAGCAGTTTACTCGGGGGAGGGGATCAGCCCCAGCATTTT,CASSLLGGGDQPQHF,NA,TRBV6-5,NA,TRBJ1-5
TGCGCCAGCAGCCGAGACCTCTCCTTACCGGGACAGTCCTACGAGCAGTACTTC,CASSRDLSLPGQSYEQYF,NA,TRBV4-1,TRBD1,TRBJ2-7
TGCGCCAGCAGCCCTTTAGCGGGAGGTGGGACAGATACGCAGTATTTT,CASSPLAGGGTDTQYF,NA,TRBV4-3,TRBD2,TRBJ2-3
TGTGCCAGCAGCGTACGGGAGTGGAGCTCTGGAAACACCATATATTTT,CASSVREWSSGNTIYF,few,TRBV9,NA,TRBJ1-3
TGTGCCAGCAGTGAACCGGGAGAGGGGGGCTATGGCTACACCTTC,CASSEPGEGGYGYTF,few,TRBV6-1,NA,TRBJ1-2
TGTGCCAGCAGCCTCGGGACAGGGAATGAAAAACTGTTTTTT,CASSLGTGNEKLFF,NA,TRBV7-2,TRBD1,TRBJ1-4
TGTGCCAGCAGCGTAGAATATGGGACCGGGGAGCTGTTTTTT,CASSVEYGTGELFF,NA,TRBV9,NA,TRBJ2-2
TGTGCCAGCAGCCCCAACTATGAGCAGTTCTTC,CASSPNYEQFF,NA,TRBV5-4,NA,TRBJ2-1
TGTGCCAGCAGCCAAGAAAGGTCCAATGGGGAGACCCAGTACTTC,CASSQERSNGETQYF,once,TRBV4-2,NA,TRBJ2-5
TGTGCCAGCACCGAACTGACTAGCGGGAGCTACGAGCAGTACTTC,CASTELTSGSYEQYF,NA,TRBV28,TRBD2,TRBJ2-7
TGTGCCAGCAGCTATAGACAGGGCGCTAGCACAGATACGCAGTATTTT,CASSYRQGASTDTQYF,few,TRBV7-6,TRBD1,TRBJ2-3
TGTGCCAGCAGCTTAGCGATAATCTATAATTCACCCCTCCACTTT,CASSLAIIYNSPLHF,NA,TRBV7-8,NA,TRBJ1-6
TGCGCCAGCGGGGGGCAGATGGAAACCAATGAGCAGTTCTTC,CASGGQMETNEQFF,NA,TRBV10-1,NA,TRBJ2-1
TGTGCCAGCAGCTTACTAGCGGGAGGGCCCATCAATGAGCAGTTCTTC,CASSLLAGGPINEQFF,NA,TRBV5-5,TRBD2,TRBJ2-1
TGTGCCAGCGGCCTTGGATATGAGCAGTTCTTC,CASGLGYEQFF,NA,TRBV28,NA,TRBJ2-1